This T cell receptor (beta chain) was recorded in a study of beta chain features in type 1 diabetes. Study-level points and caveats: The analysis here could not establish whether HLA type shapes TCRB rearrangement. Patients with Type 1 diabetes showed moderately but significantly shorter TCRB CDR3s in all four CD4+ subsets. Cells carrying high TCR expression could end up over-represented when cDNA is sequenced.

V dropped 0 bases and J dropped 5 bases, with 11 bases sitting between them. The germline gives CDR1 SGDLS, CDR2 YYNGEE. The CDR3 contains 14 residues. This clone was seen only once. No antigen is known for it. Of the isolated RNA, all was reverse transcribed, and so the sequenced material was expressed TCRB transcripts. Data came from immunoSEQ multiplex PCR; TCRdb stores just in-frame clones and leaves some out. Of some 900,000 clones listed, roughly 17% are singletons. Sequencing input: naive CD4+ T cells from blood. This TCR derives from a woman younger than 35 in good health. The chain has TRBV9 and TRBJ1-1; D not resolved. The CDR3 DNA sequence: TGTGCCAGCAGCGTAGAGACCGCTGGGACTGAAGCTTTCTTT. This encodes CASSVETAGTEAFF.